The 32 T cell receptor beta chains below all came from one sample that was sequenced in a study of blood T cell repertoires in COVID-19. TCRdb's copy holds only in-frame clones and misses some; the assay was immunoSEQ multiplex PCR. Among 110,000 or so clones, more than 70% were seen once, and the ten largest hold over 6.5%. Sequencing was done on a sample of peripheral blood. The receptor source for this set is a woman aged 65 to 85 who had recovered from COVID-19.

The chain joins TRBV27 to TRBJ2-3; TRBD2 matches 11 bases. The CDR3 length is 20 residues. The V segment lost 4 bases and the J segment 9 bases; nucleotides outside the gene matches: 24. The germline gives CDR1 MNHEY, CDR2 SMNVEV (reference sequence). CDR3 in DNA: TGTGCCAGCAGTTCGTATACGATAGCGGGGGGGCCGGTTGGGGTTCGGACGCAGTATTTT. Its translation is CASSSYTIAGGPVGVRTQYF.

This chain connects TRBV4-1 to TRBJ2-5; 8 bases are a match to TRBD2. Trimming took 4 bases from V and 5 from J; bases not matched to a gene: 9. Germline loops: CDR1 MGHRA, CDR2 YSYEKL. CDR3 length: 15 residues. In DNA form, the CDR3 reads TGCGCCAGCAGCCCCTTCGGGGGGGCAGGGGAGACCCAGTACTTC. This gives the protein CASSPFGGAGETQYF.

The chain employs TRBV4-2 and TRBJ2-1, with D hard to call. The V end lost 2 bases, the J end lost 8 bases, and 10 bases lay between the germline ends. Per germline, CDR1 LGHNA and CDR2 YNFKEQ. This CDR3 contains 13 residues. The CDR3 DNA sequence: TGTGCCAGCAGCCAAATCGTACGGGATGAGCAGTTCTTC. Amino acids: CASSQIVRDEQFF.

This rearrangement joins TRBV28 to TRBJ1-2; the match to TRBD1 covers 8 bases. This CDR3 contains 16 residues. Trimming removed 5 bases from V and 1 base from J; junction bases left unmatched: 9. CDR1 is MDHEN and CDR2 is SYDVKM in the germline V gene. The CDR3 DNA sequence: TGTGCCAGCAGTAAAACGGACAGGGTCATTAACTATGGCTACACCTTC. This codes for CASSKTDRVINYGYTF.

The genes are TRBV5-5 and TRBJ2-5, with D perhaps matching TRBD2 (6 bases). V dropped 2 bases and J dropped 5 bases, with 10 bases sitting between them. Germline V CDR1 and CDR2: SGHKS, YYEKEE (reference sequence). The CDR3 is 13 amino acids. CDR3 sequence reads: CASSFWGEETQYF. CDR3 nucleotides: TGTGCCAGCAGCTTTTGGGGGGAGGAGACCCAGTACTTC.

The J gene is TRBJ1-1, the V gene TRBV7-9; 7 bases are shared with TRBD1. The CDR3 is made up of 16 amino acids. The ends lost 4 bases at V and 2 bases at J; junction bases unmatched: 10. CDR1 SEHNR and CDR2 FQNEAQ come from the germline V gene (reference sequence). The CDR3 is CASSSRQGYVNTEAFF. The CDR3 DNA is TGTGCCAGCAGCTCCCGACAGGGATATGTTAACACTGAAGCTTTCTTT.

V is TRBV7-8 and J is TRBJ2-7; D uncertain. Deletions cut 4 bases from V and 4 bases from J, with 11 bases between. Germline V gene data show CDR1 as SGHVS and CDR2 as FQNEAQ. The CDR3 runs 13 residues. CDR3: CASSSYSVYEQYF. The CDR3 DNA reads TGTGCCAGCAGCTCTTATTCCGTATACGAGCAGTACTTC.

This rearrangement joins TRBV13 to TRBJ2-1; tentatively, D is TRBD2 (5 bases). The V end was cut by 4 bases, the J end by 0 bases, with 16 bases between. This CDR3 is built from 17 residues. In germline, CDR1 is PRHDT, CDR2 FYEKMQ (reference sequence). The CDR3 loop is CASSSNLRVSSYNEQFF. The CDR3 nucleotides are TGTGCCAGCAGCTCCAACCTGAGGGTGAGCTCCTACAATGAGCAGTTCTTC.

The J gene is TRBJ2-2, the V gene TRBV5-1; TRBD2 is a possible D gene (6 bases). The CDR3 length is 13 residues. The V end was cut by 0 bases, the J end by 7 bases, with 7 bases between. Looked up from germline, CDR1 is SGHRS and CDR2 is YFSETQ. The CDR3 spells CASSLAGGGELFF. CDR3 nucleotide sequence: TGCGCCAGCAGCTTGGCCGGGGGCGGGGAGCTGTTTTTT.

The rearrangement joins TRBV30 to TRBJ1-5; perhaps TRBD1 as D (6 bases). Germline CDR1 reads GTSNPN; CDR2 reads SVGIG (reference sequence). With 0 bases removed from V and 7 bases from J, the gap between germline ends came to 16 bases. CDR3 size: 15 residues. CDR3 protein: CAWSVQGGGWQPQHF. As DNA, the CDR3 is TGTGCCTGGAGTGTACAAGGGGGTGGGTGGCAGCCCCAGCATTTT.

V and J are TRBV28 and TRBJ2-3; D remains ambiguous. The CDR3 spans 11 residues. V lost 3 bases and J lost 6, with 4 bases in between. CDR1 is MDHEN and CDR2 is SYDVKM in the germline V gene. The CDR3 protein is CASSLEDTQYF. CDR3 in DNA: TGTGCCAGCAGTTTGGAGGATACGCAGTATTTT.

The rearrangement links TRBV7-2 to TRBJ2-1; 9 nucleotides agree with TRBD2. V was clipped by 5 bases and J by 8 bases; unmatched bases: 10. The germline gives CDR1 SGHTA, CDR2 FQGNSA. The CDR3 runs to 15 residues. CDR3 in amino acids: CASSLVAGGRYEQFF. The DNA of the CDR3 is TGTGCCAGCAGCCTAGTTGCGGGAGGGAGGTATGAGCAGTTCTTC.

The rearrangement links TRBV5-4 to TRBJ1-2; weak D call: TRBD1 (5 bases). The germline CDR1 and CDR2 sequences are SGHNT and YYREEE (reference sequence). V lost 0 bases to trimming and J lost 5 bases, with 11 bases between them. The CDR3 runs to 14 residues. Here the CDR3 DNA reads TGTGCCAGCAGCTTGGTCGGCAGGGAATATGGCTACACCTTC. Protein sequence: CASSLVGREYGYTF.

This chain joins TRBV7-3 and TRBJ2-7; tentatively, D is TRBD2 (5 bases). Germline CDR1 is SGHTA and CDR2 is FQGTGA. V dropped 4 bases and J dropped 6 bases, with 10 bases sitting between them. This CDR3 region has 12 residues. The CDR3, as DNA: TGTGCCAGCAGCTACCCCGGAGGCGAGCAGTACTTC. It specifies CASSYPGGEQYF.

In its sample, this clone was seen a few times. This chain uses TRBV6-2 or TRBV6-3 with TRBJ1-2; D not resolved. The CDR3 is 13 residues long. Germline V lookup: CDR1 MNHEY, CDR2 SVGEGT. V was trimmed by 2 bases and J by 7 bases, leaving 11 bases between them. The CDR3 DNA sequence: TGTGCCAGCAGTTACACCGTGGGCTCTGGCTACACCTTC. Translation gives CASSYTVGSGYTF.

The rearrangement joins TRBV6-6 to TRBJ2-1; TRBD1 matches 11 bases. Germline CDR1 MNHNY, CDR2 SVGAGI (reference sequence). V gave up 2 bases and J gave up 4 bases; unmatched junction bases: 4. The CDR3 has 16 residues. In nucleotides, the CDR3 is TGTGCCAGCAGTTACCAGGGACAGGGGGGTTACAATGAGCAGTTCTTC. Translating gives CASSYQGQGGYNEQFF.

This clone was counted a few times. The CDR3 DNA reads TGTGCCACAAGTCGGTATGATGAGCAGTTCTTC. Encoded protein: CATSRYDEQFF. The J gene is TRBJ2-1, the V gene TRBV2; D unclear. Germline CDR1 reads SNHLY; CDR2 reads FYNNEI. Trimming pared 10 bases from V and 8 bases from J, leaving 12 bases between. CDR3 length: 11 amino acids.

This clone showed up just once. This chain connects TRBV12-3 or TRBV12-4 to TRBJ1-3, with TRBD1 matching over 7 bases. The CDR3 is 13 amino acids. Unmatched junction bases numbered 14, after V lost 7 bases and J lost 14 bases. The CDR3 spells CASTWGRDSEVYF. The CDR3 bases are TGTGCCAGCACCTGGGGCCGGGACAGCGAAGTATATTTT.

V and J are TRBV7-2 and TRBJ2-1; D is possibly TRBD1 (5 bases). CDR1 SGHTA and CDR2 FQGNSA come from the germline V gene. V lost 5 bases and J 2 bases, leaving 13 bases between the germline ends. The CDR3 is made up of 15 amino acids. The DNA for the CDR3 is TGTGCCAGCAGCCGCGGTTGGGGCCCCTACAATGAGCAGTTCTTC. This encodes CASSRGWGPYNEQFF.

V and J are TRBV28 and TRBJ2-7; the match to TRBD1 covers 7 bases. V lost 8 bases to trimming and J lost 1 base; unmatched junction nucleotides: 11. This CDR3 is built from 15 residues. Germline assignment: CDR1 MDHEN and CDR2 SYDVKM. CDR3 amino acids: CASPPKGTVSYEQYF. CDR3 nucleotides: TGTGCCAGCCCCCCAAAGGGGACAGTGTCCTACGAGCAGTACTTC.

This clone was picked up a small number of times. The chain couples TRBV4-3 to TRBJ1-4, with TRBD1 as a possible D gene (6 bases). The germline V gene has CDR1 LGHNA and CDR2 YSLEER. V lost 0 bases, J lost 2 bases, and 22 bases lay in between. The CDR3 loop spans 20 amino acids. CDR3 protein: CASSQELTAAGAGTNEKLFF. CDR3 DNA: TGCGCCAGCAGCCAAGAACTTACAGCCGCAGGGGCAGGTACTAATGAAAAACTGTTTTTT.

The chain links TRBV30 to TRBJ2-7; weak D call: TRBD1 (6 bases). V dropped 2 bases and J dropped 5 bases, with 19 bases sitting between them. The CDR3 is 15 residues long. The germline CDR1 and CDR2 sequences are GTSNPN and SVGIG (reference sequence). The CDR3 region is CAWSSFGRGVHEQYF. The CDR3 DNA follows: TGTGCCTGGAGTTCCTTCGGCAGGGGTGTCCACGAGCAGTACTTC.

The V gene is TRBV30, the J gene TRBJ1-4, with D unclear. This CDR3 is built from 13 residues. The germline gives CDR1 GTSNPN, CDR2 SVGIG (reference sequence). V was clipped by 3 bases and J by 7 bases, with 12 bases between them. CDR3 amino acids: CAWSPERGEKLFF. DNA for the CDR3: TGTGCCTGGAGCCCCGAAAGAGGTGAAAAACTGTTTTTT.

The chain joins TRBV27 to TRBJ2-7; no clear D gene. Germline V gene data show CDR1 as MNHEY and CDR2 as SMNVEV (reference sequence). Trimming took 0 bases from V and 6 from J, leaving 12 bases between them. The CDR3 consists of 14 residues. The CDR3 is CASSLSPTISEQYF. CDR3 in DNA: TGTGCCAGCAGTTTATCGCCAACTATATCCGAGCAGTACTTC.

This chain links TRBV28 with TRBJ2-2; D is unclear. V lost 10 bases and J lost 3, with 9 bases in between. The CDR3 spans 12 residues. CDR1 MDHEN and CDR2 SYDVKM come from the germline V gene. The CDR3: CATKPHTGELFF. The CDR3 DNA is TGTGCCACTAAGCCGCACACCGGGGAGCTGTTTTTT.

The CDR3 protein is CASSSGSGGAETQYF. Written as DNA, the CDR3 is TGTGCCAGCAGCTCTGGGAGCGGGGGGGCGGAGACCCAGTACTTC. The genes are TRBV11-2 and TRBJ2-5; TRBD2 matches at 10 bases. The germline CDR1 and CDR2 sequences are SGHAT and FQNNGV. V shed 4 bases and J 5 bases; nucleotides not matched to a gene: 7. The CDR3 runs to 15 residues.

This sequence joins TRBV10-3 and TRBJ2-5, with 9 positions matching TRBD2. CDR3 size: 14 residues. The V and J ends lost 6 bases and 4 bases, in that order; junction bases with no gene match: 6. The germline CDR1 and CDR2 sequences are ENHRY and SYGVKD. In nucleotides, the CDR3 is TGTGCCATCAGATTTAGCGGGAGAGGAGAGACCCAGTACTTC. Protein: CAIRFSGRGETQYF.

The chain carries TRBV28 and TRBJ2-5; D gene uncertain. The germline CDR1 and CDR2 sequences are MDHEN and SYDVKM. The CDR3 has 12 residues. The V end lost 6 bases, the J end lost 5 bases, and 10 bases lay between the germline ends. CDR3 coding DNA: TGTGCCAGCAGACTCCCCGGGGAGACCCAGTACTTC. Amino acid sequence: CASRLPGETQYF.

The J gene is TRBJ2-7, the V gene TRBV12-3 or TRBV12-4; possibly TRBD2 for D (6 bases). V gave up 4 bases and J gave up 10 bases, with 11 bases separating them. CDR3 length: 11 residues. For the CDR3, the DNA is TGTGCCAGCAGTTCCAGGGAGGCTCAGTACTTC. This gives the protein CASSSREAQYF.

The chain recombines TRBV6-2 or TRBV6-3 with TRBJ1-3; no clear D gene. V was shortened by 0 bases and J by 0 bases, with 9 bases between the two germline ends. This CDR3 region has 16 residues. CDR1 is MNHEY, CDR2 SVGEGT, per germline. CDR3 residues: CASSYSTIGSGNTIYF. DNA for the CDR3: TGTGCCAGCAGTTACTCGACTATCGGCTCTGGAAACACCATATATTTT.

The chain links TRBV11-3 to TRBJ2-1, with a weak D call TRBD1 (5 bases). The CDR3 runs 14 residues. In germline, CDR1 is SGHNT, CDR2 YENEEA. Between the trimmed V and J ends, which lost 2 bases and 0 bases, there was a span of 5 bases. The CDR3 loop is CASSLRGSYNEQFF. The CDR3 DNA sequence: TGTGCCAGCAGCTTAAGGGGCTCCTACAATGAGCAGTTCTTC.

V gene TRBV11-3 combines with J gene TRBJ2-1, with a weak D call TRBD2 (7 bases). Deletions cut 7 bases from V and 5 bases from J, with 18 bases between. Germline values: CDR1 SGHNT, CDR2 YENEEA. The CDR3 loop spans 15 amino acids. This chain's CDR3 is CASTRGGEGNNEQFF. The CDR3 bases are TGTGCCAGCACAAGGGGGGGCGAGGGTAACAATGAGCAGTTCTTC.